This T cell receptor beta chain was identified in a study of spatial heterogeneity in lung cancer. The overall study: Alpha-chain sequences were consistently detected in smaller numbers than beta-chain sequences.

A few counts support this clonotype. Its cognate antigen is unknown. Study outcomes and limitations: The study found ubiquitous expanded tumor TCRs in blood more at resection than follow-up.

Time point reported: sample taken at primary tumor resection. Whole RNA, which was extracted from tumor, nontumor lung tissue or frozen PBMC, was sequenced without any cell sorting. There were roughly 78 donors, all of them untreated patients with early-stage non-small cell lung cancer. The V gene's germline CDR1 is SGHTA and CDR2 FQGNSA. This CDR3 is built from 14 residues. V gave up 4 bases and J gave up 4 bases, with 14 bases separating them. Each CDR3 protein gets one entry after TCRdb re-called the 5' RACE reads with MiXCR. Of just under 95,000 distinct CDR3 sequences listed, about 12% were seen once; the top ten hold about 38%.

The TCR comes from a male donor with early-stage non-small cell lung cancer. The specimen comprised PBMCs, sampled at surgery. This sequence joins TRBV7-2 and TRBJ2-7, with D tentatively TRBD2 (5 bases). The CDR3 DNA follows: TGTGCCAGCAGCTCTAGCCAGACGGCGTACGAGCAGTACTTC. Protein: CASSSSQTAYEQYF. Variable domain in full (rest from reference TRBV7-2 and TRBJ2-7): GAGVSQSPSNKVTEKGKDVELRCDPISGHTALYWYRQSLGQGLEFLIYFQGNSAPDKSGLPSDRFSAERTGGSVSTLTIQRTQQEDSAVYLCASSSSQTAYEQYFGPGTRLTVT.